The 16 T cell receptor beta chains listed next were all sequenced from one sample in a study of shared clonotypes between healthy human individuals. Here immunoSEQ multiplex PCR was the method, and the copy in TCRdb shows in-frame clones only, minus some. The sample shows around 600,000 clones, around 95% of them seen only once. Naive CD8 cells lacked CD45RO and underwent positive selection for CCR7, leaving out terminally differentiated effector memory CD45RA+ cells. The specimen sequenced was naive CD8+ T cells sorted from blood. The origin of the receptors is a woman aged 30 to 39 in good health.

This clone was counted between two and nine times. The rearrangement joins TRBV2 to TRBJ1-1, with TRBD1 identical over 9 bases. Germline V gives CDR1 SNHLY, CDR2 FYNNEI. V lost 6 bases, J lost 1 base, and 0 bases stayed unmatched. This CDR3 has 13 amino acids. The chain's CDR3 is CASRGQGNTEAFF. In DNA form, the CDR3 reads TGTGCCAGCAGGGGACAGGGGAACACTGAAGCTTTCTTT.

The rearrangement uses TRBV28 and TRBJ1-1; TRBD1 is a possible D gene (5 bases). CDR3 length equals 17 residues. V dropped 6 bases and J dropped 4 bases, with 24 bases sitting between them. CDR1 is MDHEN, CDR2 SYDVKM, per germline. CDR3: CASSPLVVRGYSTEAFF. In DNA form, the CDR3 reads TGTGCCAGCAGCCCCCTCGTAGTTAGGGGATACAGCACTGAAGCTTTCTTT.

This clone was seen once. The chain uses TRBV30 and TRBJ2-7, with D unclear. From germline, CDR1 is GTSNPN and CDR2 SVGIG (reference sequence). V dropped 4 bases and J dropped 5 bases, with 9 bases sitting between them. This CDR3 is 11 amino acids long. The CDR3 spells CAWMEHHEQYF. The DNA of the CDR3 is TGTGCCTGGATGGAGCATCACGAGCAGTACTTC.

The chain employs TRBV29-1 and TRBJ2-5; 9 bases fit TRBD1. The end of the DNA fits TRBJ2-7 better, so the J call may be wrong. CDR3 length: 13 amino acids. Germline CDR1 reads SQVTM; CDR2 reads ANQGSEA. The CDR3: CSVEGDREAEQYF. The CDR3, as DNA: TGCAGCGTTGAGGGGGACAGGGAAGCCGAGCAGTACTTC.

J is TRBJ2-1 and V is TRBV2, with 11 bases lining up with TRBD2. CDR1 and CDR2 (germline): SNHLY, FYNNEI. CDR3 size: 16 residues. J gave up 7 bases and V 5 bases, and 10 bases lay outside the gene matches. The CDR3 nucleotides read TGTGCCAGCAGTCCCTCTAGCGGGAGGTTTTGGAATGAGCAGTTCTTC. Translating it yields CASSPSSGRFWNEQFF.

V is TRBV7-6 and J is TRBJ2-7, with TRBD1 as a possible D gene (5 bases). There are 11 residues in the CDR3. V lost 5 bases and J 7 bases, leaving 9 bases between the germline ends. Germline CDR1 SGHVS, CDR2 FNYEAQ. This CDR3 reads CASSLGQEQYF. The DNA for the CDR3 is TGTGCCAGCAGCCTAGGACAAGAGCAGTACTTC.

The sample holds a few counts of this clone. The rearrangement uses TRBV4-1 and TRBJ2-7; D is unresolved. Germline lookup yields CDR1 MGHRA and CDR2 YSYEKL. Trimming left V 3 bases short and J 3 bases short, with 9 bases between. The CDR3 runs 13 residues. As DNA, the CDR3 is TGCGCCAGCAGCCACGCAACCGGCTACGAGCAGTACTTC. This sequence encodes CASSHATGYEQYF.

As concerns this clone: Different DNA sequences within this sample yield the same CDR3. The chain couples TRBV4-1 to TRBJ2-7, with D hard to call. Germline V gene data show CDR1 as MGHRA and CDR2 as YSYEKL. CDR3 length: 14 amino acids. The V end was cut by 0 bases, the J end by 2 bases, with 8 bases between. This chain's CDR3 is CASSQDAETYEQYF. The CDR3 DNA sequence: TGCGCCAGCAGCCAAGACGCGGAAACCTACGAGCAGTACTTC.

CDR3 sequence reads: CASSPLGGLHEQYF. DNA of the CDR3: TGTGCCAGCAGTCCTCTAGGGGGGCTCCACGAGCAGTACTTC. The V call is TRBV5-4, the J call TRBJ2-7; D assignment may be TRBD1 or TRBD2 (6 bases each). V shed 5 bases and J shed 5 bases, with 17 bases lying between them. The CDR3 runs to 14 residues. Germline V CDR1 and CDR2: SGHNT, YYREEE (reference sequence). The whole variable domain, remainder taken from reference TRBV5-4 and TRBJ2-7, is ETGVTQSPTHLIKTRGQQVTLRCSSQSGHNTVSWYQQALGQGPQFIFQYYREEENGRGNFPPRFSGLQFPNYSSELNVNALELDDSALYLCASSPLGGLHEQYFGPGTRLTVT.

This chain connects TRBV5-6 to TRBJ2-7, with a tentative D call TRBD2 (6 bases). CDR3 length: 15 amino acids. Germline-derived CDR1 and CDR2 are SGHDT and YYEEEE. Trimming took 2 bases from V and 2 from J, leaving 14 bases between them. CDR3 DNA: TGTGCCAGCAGCTTTTTTGGCGGGATGGCCTACGAGCAGTACTTC. Protein: CASSFFGGMAYEQYF.

The chain is built from TRBV6-1 and TRBJ1-1; the D gene is possibly TRBD1 (5 bases). Germline CDR1 and CDR2: MNHNS and SASEGT. The CDR3 loop spans 14 amino acids. V lost 5 bases to trimming and J lost 1 base, with 11 bases between them. CDR3 nucleotide sequence: TGTGCCAGCAGTCAATGGGGGAGGAACACTGAAGCTTTCTTT. Its protein is CASSQWGRNTEAFF.

The chain employs TRBV14 and TRBJ2-2; unclear D gene. The CDR3 totals 13 residues. From germline, CDR1 is SGHDN and CDR2 FVKESK. The V and J ends lost 0 bases and 4 bases respectively, with 3 bases between them. CDR3 in amino acids: CASSQEGTGELFF. DNA for the CDR3: TGTGCCAGCAGCCAAGAGGGCACCGGGGAGCTGTTTTTT.

The rearrangement links TRBV6-1 to TRBJ1-1; D remains unclear. V shed 4 bases and J shed 3 bases, with 9 bases lying between them. CDR1 MNHNS and CDR2 SASEGT come from the germline V gene. This CDR3 comprises 13 residues. CDR3 residues: CASSGDTYTEAFF. DNA of the CDR3: TGTGCCAGCAGTGGAGACACGTACACTGAAGCTTTCTTT.

This clone occurred once. The genes are TRBV25-1 and TRBJ2-7; weak D call: TRBD2 (6 bases). This CDR3 is built from 13 residues. V lost 7 bases and J 6 bases, leaving 16 bases between the germline ends. Per germline, CDR1 MGHDK and CDR2 SYGVNS. CDR3 residues: CASKLEGRSEQYF. CDR3 bases: TGTGCCAGCAAACTGGAAGGGAGGAGCGAGCAGTACTTC.

CDR3 protein: CASSFGESYEAFF. The CDR3 DNA reads TGTGCCAGCAGTTTTGGCGAATCCTATGAAGCTTTCTTT. This chain links TRBV27 with TRBJ1-1; unclear D gene. V lost 3 bases and J lost 7, with 12 bases in between. Germline V CDR1 and CDR2: MNHEY, SMNVEV (reference sequence). There are 13 residues in the CDR3.

V usage is TRBV2 and J usage is TRBJ2-5; tentatively, D is TRBD1 or TRBD2 (6 bases each). The CDR3 is 13 residues long. The germline V gene has CDR1 SNHLY and CDR2 FYNNEI. Trimming removed 6 bases from V and 1 base from J, with 9 bases in between. Here the CDR3 reads CASRGGAQETQYF. The CDR3 DNA sequence: TGTGCCAGCAGGGGGGGCGCCCAAGAGACCCAGTACTTC.